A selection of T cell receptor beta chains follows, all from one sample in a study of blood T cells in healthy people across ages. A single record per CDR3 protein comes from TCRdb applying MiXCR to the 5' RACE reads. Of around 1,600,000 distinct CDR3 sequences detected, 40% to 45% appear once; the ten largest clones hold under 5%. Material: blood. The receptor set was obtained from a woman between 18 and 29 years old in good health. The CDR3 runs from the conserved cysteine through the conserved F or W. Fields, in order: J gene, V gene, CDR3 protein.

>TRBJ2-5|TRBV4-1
CASSPHWDSHQETQYF
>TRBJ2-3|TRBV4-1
CASSQMTDSPDTQYF
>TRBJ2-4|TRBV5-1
CASSFRGREINIQYF
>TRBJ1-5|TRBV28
CASSLSHRSNNQPQHF
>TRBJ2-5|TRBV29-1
CSVVNSQETQYF
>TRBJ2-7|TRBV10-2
CASYTGGSSYEQYF
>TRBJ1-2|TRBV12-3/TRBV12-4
CASSLTGLHGYTF
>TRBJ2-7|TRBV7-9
CASSLLSGRSYEQYF
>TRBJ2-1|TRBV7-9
CASSLVPRGLPYNEQFF
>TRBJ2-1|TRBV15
CATSREADYNEQFF
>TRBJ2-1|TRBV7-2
CASNNWGRGETETQFF
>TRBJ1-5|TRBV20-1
CSASTGDQPQHF
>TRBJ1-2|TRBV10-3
CATTDRGCYGHTF
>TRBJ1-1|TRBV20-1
CSARDTVNTEAFF
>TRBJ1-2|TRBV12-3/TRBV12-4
CASSLRGGVSHTF
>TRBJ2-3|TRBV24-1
CATSDYSGGRTYTQYF
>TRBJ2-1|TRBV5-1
CASSLDGASWYNEQFF
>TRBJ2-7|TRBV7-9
CASSSLLGTGNYEQYF
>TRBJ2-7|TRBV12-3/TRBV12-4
CASSNRVFSYEQYF
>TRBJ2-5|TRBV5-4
CASSWTGKQETQYF
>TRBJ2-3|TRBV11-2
CASSDRTGRSTDTQYF
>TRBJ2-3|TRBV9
CASSVWGGSSDTQYF
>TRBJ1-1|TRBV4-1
CASSHPETGLNTEAFF
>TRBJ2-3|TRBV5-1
CASSAGPSSTDTQYF
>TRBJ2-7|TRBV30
CAWSDRVWEQYF
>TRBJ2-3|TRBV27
CASNRQGTDTQYF
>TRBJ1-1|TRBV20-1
CSARPGQNTEAFF
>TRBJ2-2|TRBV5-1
CASSGQTVNTGELFF
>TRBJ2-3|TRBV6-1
CASTPGTSGAPTDTQYF
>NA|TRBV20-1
CSAPNSPWTGDEQYF
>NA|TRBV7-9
CASSSLQGAHEQYF
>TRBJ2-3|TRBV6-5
CATRGGGTDTQYF
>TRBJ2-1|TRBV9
CASSAIQGYEQFF
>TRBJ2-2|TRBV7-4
CASSYCGNTGELFF
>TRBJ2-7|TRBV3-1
CASSQVGTPQTEQYF
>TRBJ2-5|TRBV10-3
CAISRSVRGLAGSETQYF
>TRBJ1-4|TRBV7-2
CASSPGDSNNEKLFF
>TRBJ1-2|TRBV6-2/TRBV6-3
CASIRSRTGGGYGYTF
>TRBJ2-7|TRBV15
CATSRSSGNYEQYF
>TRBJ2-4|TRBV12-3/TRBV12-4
CASSFGTAKNIQYF
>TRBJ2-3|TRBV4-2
CASSQGPPADTQYF
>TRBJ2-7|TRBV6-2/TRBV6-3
CASSRRTDYEQYF
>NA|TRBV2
CASSVAHSYEQYF
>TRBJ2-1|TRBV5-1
CASSFELLSSYNEQFF
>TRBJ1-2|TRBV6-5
CASTLGKNGYTF
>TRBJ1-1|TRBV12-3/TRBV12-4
CASSHLSTRNTEAFF
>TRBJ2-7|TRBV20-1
CSARTGTRTFEQYF
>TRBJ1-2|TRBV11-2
CASSLDPAENYGYTF
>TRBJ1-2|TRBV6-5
CASSFLTGPLGYTF
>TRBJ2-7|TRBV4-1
CASSQDPGDDYEQYF
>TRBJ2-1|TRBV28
CASSTPGLAGGYGNEQFF
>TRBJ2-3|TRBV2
CASIRSDTQYF
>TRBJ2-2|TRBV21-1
CASSQETGTENTGELFF
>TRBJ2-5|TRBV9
CASSRGLAQETQYF
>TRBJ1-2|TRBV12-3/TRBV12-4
CASSLAAGGGGYTF
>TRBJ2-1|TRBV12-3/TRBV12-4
CASSVAGGSLGLLHDEQFF
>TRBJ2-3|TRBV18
CASSPQAAITDTQYF
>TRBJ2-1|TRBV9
CASSAQVLLSYNEQFF